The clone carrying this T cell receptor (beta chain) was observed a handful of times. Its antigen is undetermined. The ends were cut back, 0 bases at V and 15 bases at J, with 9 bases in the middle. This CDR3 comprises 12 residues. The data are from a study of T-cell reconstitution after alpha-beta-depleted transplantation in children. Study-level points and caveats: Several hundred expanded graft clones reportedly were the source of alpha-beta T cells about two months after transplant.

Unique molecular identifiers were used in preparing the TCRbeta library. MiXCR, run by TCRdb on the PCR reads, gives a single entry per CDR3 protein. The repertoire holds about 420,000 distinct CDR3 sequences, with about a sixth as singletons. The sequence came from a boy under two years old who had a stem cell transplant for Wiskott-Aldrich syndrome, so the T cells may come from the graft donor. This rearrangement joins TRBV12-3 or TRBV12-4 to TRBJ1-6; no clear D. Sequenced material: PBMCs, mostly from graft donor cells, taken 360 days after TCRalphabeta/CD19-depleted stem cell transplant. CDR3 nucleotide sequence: TGTGCCAGCAGTTTAGCTGTGACCTTCCTCCACTTT. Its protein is CASSLAVTFLHF.